This passage covers 31 T cell receptor beta chains from one sample sequenced in a study of identical twins. TCRdb independently ran MiXCR on the 5' RACE reads; one entry per CDR3 protein. This table has 350,000 or so distinct CDR3 sequences, approximately 9.1% appearing once. Sequenced sample: naive T cells sorted from blood. These TCRs come from a woman aged 50 to 60 in good health.

This clonotype was counted between two and nine times. The gene calls are TRBV27 and TRBJ1-1, with D perhaps TRBD1 (6 bases). The CDR3 spans 15 residues. The ends were cut back, 8 bases at V and 4 bases at J, with 20 bases in the middle. Germline V CDR1 and CDR2: MNHEY, SMNVEV (reference sequence). The CDR3 DNA reads TGTGCCAGCTCTAAGAGGGGGGTGCTGGGCACTGAAGCTTTCTTT. Translating it yields CASSKRGVLGTEAFF.

The genes are TRBV12-3 or TRBV12-4 and TRBJ1-2, with D possibly being TRBD1 (5 bases). Trimming took 3 bases from V and 4 from J, leaving 9 bases between them. This CDR3 region has 13 residues. The CDR3 reads CASSFTTAYGYTF. Written as DNA, the CDR3 is TGTGCCAGCAGTTTCACGACAGCCTATGGCTACACCTTC.

This clonotype was seen more than once but under ten times. The chain recombines TRBV5-1 with TRBJ1-3; 10 bases map to TRBD1. The CDR3 length is 17 residues. Trimming took 4 bases from V and 1 from J; bases not matched to a gene: 8. Germline lookup yields CDR1 SGHRS and CDR2 YFSETQ. The CDR3 loop is CASSPDGQGVSGNTIYF. In nucleotides, the CDR3 is TGCGCCAGCAGCCCAGACGGACAGGGGGTTTCTGGAAACACCATATATTTT.

The chain links TRBV19 to TRBJ2-1; a weak D match, TRBD2 (6 bases). The CDR3 totals 15 residues. The V gene lost 3 bases and the J gene lost 2 bases, with 11 bases spanning the gap. Germline V CDR1 and CDR2: LNHDA, SQIVND (reference sequence). CDR3 amino acids: CASSIERTTYNEQFF. DNA for the CDR3: TGTGCCAGTAGTATTGAGCGGACTACCTACAATGAGCAGTTCTTC.

This clonotype was seen ten or more times. The chain links TRBV5-1 to TRBJ2-5, with 10 bases identical to TRBD2. The CDR3 covers 14 residues. CDR1 and CDR2 from the germline V gene are SGHRS and YFSETQ. J lost 4 bases, V lost 2 bases, and 2 bases had no gene match. CDR3 sequence: CASSLSGRGETQYF. In nucleotides, the CDR3 is TGCGCCAGCAGCTTAAGCGGGAGGGGAGAGACCCAGTACTTC.

This rearrangement joins TRBV9 to TRBJ2-7; 9 bases line up with TRBD2. With V trimmed by 1 base and J by 4 bases, 6 bases remained unmatched. The CDR3 totals 15 residues. Per germline, CDR1 SGDLS and CDR2 YYNGEE. The CDR3 reads CASSVTAAGGYEQYF. The CDR3 nucleotides are TGTGCCAGCAGCGTAACAGCAGCGGGAGGTTACGAGCAGTACTTC.

In this sample, this clonotype turned up a few times. V and J are TRBV20-1 and TRBJ2-2; D is ambiguous. CDR1 is DFQATT, CDR2 SNEGSKA, per germline (reference sequence). With 6 bases removed from V and 7 bases from J, the gap between germline ends came to 12 bases. CDR3 length: 12 amino acids. The CDR3 region has the DNA TGCAGTGCAAAAGGGTGGGGCGGGGAGCTGTTTTTT. Amino acids: CSAKGWGGELFF.

This clonotype was seen once. This chain uses TRBV28 with TRBJ2-2, with no clear D. The CDR3 has 15 residues. CDR1 MDHEN and CDR2 SYDVKM come from the germline V gene. The V end lost 5 bases, the J end lost 0 bases, and 10 bases lay between the germline ends. The CDR3 bases are TGTGCCAGCAGTCCGTTTGACACGAACACCGGGGAGCTGTTTTTT. This translates into CASSPFDTNTGELFF.

J is TRBJ1-2 and V is TRBV29-1; the D is unclear. The V and J ends lost 3 bases and 2 bases respectively, with 16 bases between them. The CDR3 sequence is 15 residues long. Germline-derived CDR1 and CDR2 are SQVTM and ANQGSEA. The CDR3 nucleotides read TGCAGCGTTGATCTGTGGGCAGGACCCAACTATGGCTACACCTTC. This sequence encodes CSVDLWAGPNYGYTF.

This clonotype was observed a handful of times. The genes are TRBV18 and TRBJ2-5; TRBD1 is a possible D gene (6 bases). The CDR3 loop spans 13 amino acids. Germline V CDR1 and CDR2: KGHSH, LQKENI. The V end lost 4 bases, the J end lost 3 bases, and 9 bases lay between the germline ends. CDR3 amino acids: CASSRDTKETQYF. As DNA, the CDR3 is TGTGCCAGCTCACGGGACACAAAAGAGACCCAGTACTTC. Full variable domain (rest looked up from reference TRBV18 and TRBJ2-5): NAGVMQNPRHLVRRRGQEARLRCSPMKGHSHVYWYRQLPEEGLKFMVYLQKENIIDESGMPKERFSAEFPKEGPSILRIQQVVRGDSAAYFCASSRDTKETQYFGPGTRLLVL.

This clonotype was seen a handful of times. CDR3 coding DNA: TGTGCCAGCACCAGACAGGGGGCTTCACCCCTCCACTTT. Translating gives CASTRQGASPLHF. The V and J genes are TRBV25-1 and TRBJ1-6, with 10 bases matching TRBD1. The V and J ends lost 7 bases and 9 bases, in that order; junction bases with no gene match: 3. Germline V gives CDR1 MGHDK, CDR2 SYGVNS. This CDR3 has 13 residues.

The chain links TRBV9 to TRBJ1-5; D not resolved. This CDR3 has 14 residues. Germline V gives CDR1 SGDLS, CDR2 YYNGEE. The germline V and J ends were trimmed by 0 bases and 8 bases, with 12 bases remaining between them. CDR3 sequence (DNA): TGTGCCAGCAGCGTAGGGGTCTGGCAAGAGCCCCAGCATTTT. It yields the protein CASSVGVWQEPQHF.

The sample holds a few counts of this clonotype. The CDR3 DNA reads TGTGCCAGCTGGGCCCCGAGGGTGGCCGATACGCAGTATTTT. This encodes CASWAPRVADTQYF. J is TRBJ2-3 and V is TRBV2; possible D gene TRBD2, 5 bases. Germline V gene lookup returns CDR1 SNHLY and CDR2 FYNNEI. Trimming cost V 8 bases and J 6 bases, with 18 bases left between them. The CDR3 sequence is 14 residues long.

There are a few counts of this clonotype. The chain couples TRBV20-1 to TRBJ2-2; D ambiguous. CDR3 length equals 14 residues. CDR1 is DFQATT and CDR2 is SNEGSKA in the germline V gene (reference sequence). V was shortened by 6 bases and J by 1 base, with 12 bases between the two germline ends. CDR3 sequence: CSARKSGNTGELFF. The CDR3 DNA reads as TGCAGTGCCAGAAAGTCAGGGAACACCGGGGAGCTGTTTTTT.

This clonotype was picked up a small number of times. This chain joins TRBV4-1 and TRBJ2-5; D call uncertain. V was trimmed by 0 bases and J by 3 bases, leaving 2 bases between them. The CDR3 has 12 amino acids. The germline gives CDR1 MGHRA, CDR2 YSYEKL. The CDR3 protein is CASSQDEETQYF. As DNA, the CDR3 is TGCGCCAGCAGCCAAGACGAAGAGACCCAGTACTTC.

This clonotype was detected only a few times. This chain connects TRBV15 to TRBJ2-1; TRBD2 aligns across 7 bases. V was pared by 3 bases and J by 4 bases, with 6 bases of the junction left unmatched. CDR3 length equals 15 residues. The germline gives CDR1 LNHNV, CDR2 YYDKDF (reference sequence). As DNA, the CDR3 is TGTGCCACCAGCAGCTTAGCGGGTTCTTACAATGAGCAGTTCTTC. Its protein product is CATSSLAGSYNEQFF.

This clonotype has a count of ten or more. The chain uses TRBV5-1 and TRBJ2-1; no clear D. This CDR3 is 15 amino acids long. V was clipped by 0 bases and J by 5 bases, with 12 bases between them. CDR1 and CDR2 (germline): SGHRS, YFSETQ. The DNA for the CDR3 is TGCGCCAGCAGCTTGGGTGGTAAAGCAAACAATGAGCAGTTCTTC. This codes for CASSLGGKANNEQFF.

This clonotype has more than one count but fewer than ten. V is TRBV20-1 and J is TRBJ2-2; 8 bases match TRBD1. The CDR3 contains 16 residues. Losses at the gene ends were 3 bases for V and 2 bases for J; bases not matched to a gene: 8. Per germline, CDR1 DFQATT and CDR2 SNEGSKA (reference sequence). DNA for the CDR3: TGCAGTGCTAGGAAAACGGGACAGGTTAACACCGGGGAGCTGTTTTTT. This sequence encodes CSARKTGQVNTGELFF.

The V call is TRBV7-9, the J call TRBJ2-7, with 7 bases fitting TRBD1. V shed 3 bases, J shed 5 bases, and the junction held 7 bases outside the gene matches. This CDR3 comprises 14 residues. From germline, CDR1 is SEHNR and CDR2 FQNEAQ (reference sequence). Here the CDR3 DNA reads TGTGCCAGCAGCTTCGAAGGGGGCCCCAACGAGCAGTACTTC. Its translation is CASSFEGGPNEQYF.

This clonotype was picked up many times. The chain uses TRBV29-1 and TRBJ2-4; 7 bases agree with TRBD2. Per germline, CDR1 SQVTM and CDR2 ANQGSEA. CDR3 length: 13 amino acids. V gave up 3 bases and J gave up 3 bases; unmatched junction bases: 2. The DNA of the CDR3 is TGCAGCGTTGATGGGGGGGTCAAAAACATTCAGTACTTC. This encodes CSVDGGVKNIQYF.

The chain joins TRBV12-3 or TRBV12-4 to TRBJ1-1; possible D gene TRBD1, 5 bases. Trimming removed 4 bases from V and 1 base from J, with 10 bases in between. The CDR3 has 14 residues. The CDR3: CASSWGRRNTEAFF. The CDR3 coding sequence is TGTGCCAGCAGTTGGGGACGGCGGAACACTGAAGCTTTCTTT.

This clonotype was recorded at least ten times. J is TRBJ1-2 and V is TRBV12-3 or TRBV12-4, with D possibly TRBD1 on 6 matching bases. Trimming pared 5 bases from V and 8 bases from J, leaving 12 bases between. The CDR3 has 12 amino acids. This chain's CDR3 is CASSPRGQGYTF. The CDR3 DNA reads TGTGCCAGCAGTCCCCGGGGGCAGGGCTACACCTTC.

Ten or more counts support this clonotype. V is TRBV5-1 and J is TRBJ1-1; TRBD1 agrees at 7 bases. This CDR3 comprises 15 residues. The V and J ends lost 4 bases and 0 bases, in that order; junction bases with no gene match: 6. Per the germline V gene, CDR1 is SGHRS and CDR2 is YFSETQ. CDR3 region: CASSQDRILNTEAFF. The CDR3 DNA is TGCGCCAGCAGCCAGGACAGGATTTTGAACACTGAAGCTTTCTTT.

This clonotype was recorded many times. The V gene is TRBV25-1, the J gene TRBJ1-6; D gene unclear. The V and J ends lost 1 base and 7 bases respectively, with 11 bases between them. Germline lookup yields CDR1 MGHDK and CDR2 SYGVNS. The length of the CDR3 is 15 residues. Here the CDR3 DNA reads TGTGCCAGCAGTGAATTTTCCGGACTAAATTCACCCCTCCACTTT. It translates to CASSEFSGLNSPLHF. The whole variable domain, filled in from reference TRBV25-1 and TRBJ1-6, reads EADIYQTPRYLVIGTGKKITLECSQTMGHDKMYWYQQDPGMELHLIHYSYGVNSTEKGDLSSESTVSRIRTEHFPLTLESARPSHTSQYLCASSEFSGLNSPLHFGNGTRLTVT.

The V gene is TRBV12-5, the J gene TRBJ2-1; D not certain. V was clipped by 3 bases and J by 7 bases, with 4 bases between them. CDR1 and CDR2 (germline): LGHNT, FRNRAP. The CDR3 has 11 residues. The CDR3 region is CASGFLNEQFF. CDR3 DNA sequence: TGTGCTAGTGGTTTTCTGAATGAGCAGTTCTTC.

There are a few counts of this clonotype. V and J are TRBV27 and TRBJ1-4; D is possibly TRBD1 (5 bases). Deletions cut 6 bases from V and 5 bases from J, with 13 bases between. This CDR3 has 14 residues. Germline V gene sequence: CDR1 MNHEY, CDR2 SMNVEV (reference sequence). The CDR3, as DNA: TGTGCCAGCAGACGGGCAGGGCTAAATGAAAAACTGTTTTTT. Amino acids: CASRRAGLNEKLFF. Full variable domain (remainder filled in from reference TRBV27 and TRBJ1-4): EAQVTQNPRYLITVTGKKLTVTCSQNMNHEYMSWYRQDPGLGLRQIYYSMNVEVTDKGDVPEGYKVSRKEKRNFPLILESPSPNQTSLYFCASRRAGLNEKLFFGSGTQLSVL.

This clonotype was picked up a small number of times. The chain is built from TRBV20-1 and TRBJ2-5, with D possibly matching TRBD1 (6 bases). The germline V and J ends were trimmed by 2 bases and 1 base, with 20 bases remaining between them. Germline V gives CDR1 DFQATT, CDR2 SNEGSKA (reference sequence). The CDR3 spans 17 residues. The DNA of the CDR3 is TGCAGTGCTAGAATTCCCCCAGGACAGATTAGCCAAGAGACCCAGTACTTC. It yields the protein CSARIPPGQISQETQYF.

This clonotype was counted many times. The chain links TRBV12-3 or TRBV12-4 to TRBJ2-3; the match to TRBD1 covers 9 bases. The V gene end was trimmed by 5 bases and the J gene end by 3 bases; junction bases not matched to a gene: 9. The CDR3 is made up of 16 amino acids. This CDR3 reads CASSVHRGLRTDTQYF. CDR3 nucleotides: TGTGCCAGCAGTGTCCACAGGGGGCTGAGGACAGATACGCAGTATTTT.

The sample holds a few counts of this clonotype. This rearrangement joins TRBV7-9 to TRBJ2-7; unclear D gene. This CDR3 spans 14 amino acids. V was clipped by 5 bases and J by 0 bases, with 11 bases between them. Germline V gene data show CDR1 as SEHNR and CDR2 as FQNEAQ (reference sequence). CDR3 sequence (DNA): TGTGCCAGCAGCGCACCGATGAGCTCCTACGAGCAGTACTTC. Protein sequence: CASSAPMSSYEQYF. The whole variable domain, remainder taken from reference TRBV7-9 and TRBJ2-7, is DTGVSQNPRHKITKRGQNVTFRCDPISEHNRLYWYRQTLGQGPEFLTYFQNEAQLEKSRLLSDRFSAERPKGSFSTLEIQRTEQGDSAMYLCASSAPMSSYEQYFGPGTRLTVT.

The rearrangement joins TRBV20-1 to TRBJ1-2; no clear D. The CDR3 spans 12 residues. V lost 0 bases to trimming and J lost 0 bases, with 2 bases between them. The germline V gene has CDR1 DFQATT and CDR2 SNEGSKA (reference sequence). This CDR3 reads CSARDTNYGYTF. DNA of the CDR3: TGCAGTGCTAGAGATACTAACTATGGCTACACCTTC.

This clonotype was seen only a few times. The rearrangement uses TRBV7-2 and TRBJ2-1; 10 bases fit TRBD2. Trimming took 3 bases from V and 10 from J; bases not matched to a gene: 9. The CDR3 is 15 residues long. Germline lookup yields CDR1 SGHTA and CDR2 FQGNSA. CDR3 protein: CASSFSGRAVGEQFF. The DNA for the CDR3 is TGTGCCAGCAGCTTCAGCGGGAGGGCGGTGGGGGAGCAGTTCTTC.